This paragraph reports one T cell receptor beta chain. What it binds is not known. These data are taken from a study of OX40 agonist ivuxolimab in advanced cancers. On the study more broadly: The study gave patients intravenous ivuxolimab at 0.01 to 10 mg/kg every 2 weeks. Prior anti-PD-1, anti-PD-L1 or anti-CTLA-4 therapy was allowed; 40% to 50% had some.

Study-wide points: Expanded clones were, on average, more numerous among CD8+ T cells than CD4+.

The table came from immunoSEQ multiplex PCR; TCRdb's copy has only in-frame clones and leaves some out. The sample holds 50,000 or so clones, approximately 90% seen once. Anyone with autoimmune disease history or systemic immunosuppression was excluded. Trimming pared 3 bases from V and 2 bases from J, leaving 8 bases between. In germline, CDR1 is LNHDA, CDR2 SQIVND (reference sequence). The CDR3 is made up of 15 amino acids. The TCR originated in an adult with an advanced solid tumor such as melanoma, head and neck, liver or kidney cancer. The V and J genes are TRBV19 and TRBJ2-6; D is possibly TRBD1 (5 bases). Sample: CD4+ or CD8+ T cells sorted from blood, taken in a trial of the OX40 agonist ivuxolimab. The CDR3 DNA reads as TGTGCCAGTAGTATTAAGGGGACTGGGGCCAACGTCCTGACTTTC. Its translation is CASSIKGTGANVLTF.